The clone carrying this T cell receptor (beta chain) was seen a few times. Its antigen is unknown. This specimen belongs to a study of CD8+CD57+ T cells in acquired aplastic anemia. Study-level information: Sorted CD4+ and CD8+ cells gave a mean 3.2 ug DNA, range roughly 0.18 to 30 ug. For CD4+ cells, healthy donors had an average of about 10 million reads. Findings and limits, study-wide: The number of CD8+ CDR3 sequences shared by patients and controls was about 30.

TCR beta VDJ and CDR3 profiling used genomic DNA as template. TCRdb redid the calling of the reads with MiXCR, one entry per CDR3 protein. Of 400,000 to 450,000 distinct CDR3 sequences in the sample, roughly 68% were seen once. Germline V gene data show CDR1 as DFQATT and CDR2 as SNEGSKA (reference sequence). The CDR3 length is 13 residues. V lost 1 base to trimming and J lost 8 bases; unmatched junction nucleotides: 3. The sample consisted of sorted CD4+, CD8+, or CD8+CD57+ T cells (not recorded which) from PBMCs. This rearrangement joins TRBV20-1 to TRBJ2-5, with TRBD2 matching over 11 bases. The sequence was collected from a human donor in good health, serving as a control. DNA of the CDR3: TGCAGTGCTAGAGTGGGGACTAGCGGTACCCAGTACTTC. It translates to CSARVGTSGTQYF.